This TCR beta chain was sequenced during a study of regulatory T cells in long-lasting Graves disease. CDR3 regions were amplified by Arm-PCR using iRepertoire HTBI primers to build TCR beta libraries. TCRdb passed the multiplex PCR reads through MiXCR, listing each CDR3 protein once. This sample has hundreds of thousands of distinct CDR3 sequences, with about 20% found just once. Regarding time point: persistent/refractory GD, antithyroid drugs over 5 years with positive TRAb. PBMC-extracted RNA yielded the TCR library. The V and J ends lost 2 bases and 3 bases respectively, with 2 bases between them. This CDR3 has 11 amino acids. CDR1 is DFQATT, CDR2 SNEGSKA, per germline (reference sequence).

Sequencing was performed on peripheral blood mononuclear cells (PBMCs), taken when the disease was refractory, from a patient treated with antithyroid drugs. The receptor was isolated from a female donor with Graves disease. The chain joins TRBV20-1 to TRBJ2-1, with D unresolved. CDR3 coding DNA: TGCAGTGCTAGACTCTACAATGAGCAGTTCTTC. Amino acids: CSARLYNEQFF.